Each of the 22 T cell receptor beta chains below was sequenced from the same sample in a study of T cell responses to AZD1222 COVID-19 vaccine. TCRdb's copy holds only in-frame clones and misses some; the assay was immunoSEQ multiplex PCR. The sample lists about 73,000 clones, roughly 89% occurring once. Sequences were derived from peripheral blood, sampled 28 days after the second AZD1222 dose. The receptors derive from an adult who received the AZD1222 COVID-19 vaccine.

The chain joins TRBV6-1 to TRBJ2-3, with a weak D call TRBD1 (6 bases). Trimming cost V 1 base and J 0 bases, with 8 bases left between them. The CDR3 has 15 amino acids. Per the germline V gene, CDR1 is MNHNS and CDR2 is SASEGT. DNA for the CDR3: TGTGCCAGCAGTGAAGGCGACAGGAGCACAGATACGCAGTATTTT. Protein product: CASSEGDRSTDTQYF.

V gene TRBV15 combines with J gene TRBJ2-2; D unresolved. The CDR3 runs to 12 residues. Per the germline V gene, CDR1 is LNHNV and CDR2 is YYDKDF (reference sequence). V lost 4 bases and J lost 5, with 5 bases in between. The CDR3 reads CATSTVTGELFF. Written as DNA, the CDR3 is TGTGCCACCAGCACGGTTACCGGGGAGCTGTTTTTT.

The chain carries TRBV19 and TRBJ1-2; D is ambiguous. The CDR3 contains 15 residues. Trimming pared 6 bases from V and 2 bases from J, leaving 16 bases between. Germline V gene lookup returns CDR1 LNHDA and CDR2 SQIVND (reference sequence). Written as DNA, the CDR3 is TGTGCCAGTAGCCACTCAGTGGAGATGAACTATGGCTACACCTTC. Amino acids: CASSHSVEMNYGYTF.

This clone is a singleton in its sample. The chain has TRBV5-1 and TRBJ2-3; no firm D call. The CDR3 sequence is 15 residues long. Germline-derived CDR1 and CDR2 are SGHRS and YFSETQ. Trimming took 2 bases from V and 2 from J, leaving 12 bases between them. In DNA form, the CDR3 reads TGCGCCAGCAGCTTCGGGCAACGGACCACAGATACGCAGTATTTT. Encoded protein: CASSFGQRTTDTQYF. The variable domain in full, completed from reference TRBV5-1 and TRBJ2-3, reads KAGVTQTPRYLIKTRGQQVTLSCSPISGHRSVSWYQQTPGQGLQFLFEYFSETQRNKGNFPGRFSGRQFSNSRSEMNVSTLELGDSALYLCASSFGQRTTDTQYFGPGTRLTVL.

The V call is TRBV6-5, the J call TRBJ1-1; D unclear. Germline lookup yields CDR1 MNHEY and CDR2 SVGAGI. Trimming removed 11 bases from V and 11 bases from J, with 24 bases in between. The CDR3 length is 13 residues. CDR3 sequence: CAADRSNRAYAFF. In nucleotides, the CDR3 is TGTGCCGCCGATCGTTCTAACCGGGCTTACGCTTTCTTT.

The genes are TRBV6-5 and TRBJ2-3, with D uncertain. Between the trimmed V and J ends, which lost 6 bases and 3 bases, there was a span of 16 bases. Germline CDR1 MNHEY, CDR2 SVGAGI. This CDR3 is built from 15 residues. The DNA for the CDR3 is TGTGCCAGCAGCGTAAACCGGGCTGGAACAGATACGCAGTATTTT. It is translated as CASSVNRAGTDTQYF.

The chain has TRBV5-1 and TRBJ1-2; the D is unclear. Between the trimmed V and J ends, which lost 3 bases and 6 bases, there was a span of 15 bases. This CDR3 has 14 residues. Germline CDR1 is SGHRS and CDR2 is YFSETQ. The CDR3 loop reads CASSWTVGEDGYTF. The CDR3, as DNA: TGCGCCAGCAGCTGGACGGTCGGTGAGGATGGCTACACCTTC.

V usage is TRBV5-1 and J usage is TRBJ2-3; 9 bases map to TRBD2. Per the germline V gene, CDR1 is SGHRS and CDR2 is YFSETQ. V lost 5 bases to trimming and J lost 2 bases; unmatched junction nucleotides: 9. CDR3 length: 16 residues. In DNA form, the CDR3 reads TGCGCCAGCAGTCCCCCGACTAGCGGTGTCACAGATACGCAGTATTTT. Its protein product is CASSPPTSGVTDTQYF.

The rearrangement joins TRBV6-5 to TRBJ2-2; D is unclear. Trimming removed 10 bases from V and 7 bases from J, with 19 bases in between. This CDR3 is built from 14 residues. The germline V gene encodes CDR1 MNHEY and CDR2 SVGAGI. DNA for the CDR3: TGTGCCATAAGCCTGGGCGTAAACGGCGGGGAGCTGTTTTTT. It codes for CAISLGVNGGELFF.

The rearrangement uses TRBV9 and TRBJ1-3; D is unclear. Germline CDR1 is SGDLS and CDR2 is YYNGEE. V lost 0 bases, J lost 0 bases, and 4 bases lay in between. This CDR3 has 14 residues. CDR3 region: CASSVVASGNTIYF. The CDR3 region has the DNA TGTGCCAGCAGCGTAGTAGCCTCTGGAAACACCATATATTTT.

The chain combines TRBV7-8 with TRBJ1-2; tentatively, D is TRBD1 (5 bases). Between the trimmed V and J ends, which lost 5 bases and 9 bases, there was a span of 13 bases. The germline CDR1 and CDR2 sequences are SGHVS and FQNEAQ. There are 12 residues in the CDR3. DNA of the CDR3: TGTGCCAGCAGCAAGGACAATTACCGCTACACCTTC. Translating it yields CASSKDNYRYTF.

The rearrangement uses TRBV5-4 and TRBJ2-7, with D uncertain. Per the germline V gene, CDR1 is SGHNT and CDR2 is YYREEE (reference sequence). V was trimmed by 4 bases and J by 5 bases, leaving 7 bases between them. The CDR3 is made up of 11 amino acids. This CDR3 is CASSHRDEQYF. The CDR3 nucleotides are TGTGCCAGCAGCCACCGCGACGAGCAGTACTTC.

This clone was picked up one time. The chain links TRBV28 to TRBJ1-6; no firm D call. The germline V and J ends were trimmed by 6 bases and 2 bases, with 2 bases remaining between them. Per germline, CDR1 MDHEN and CDR2 SYDVKM. This CDR3 has 12 amino acids. The CDR3 DNA sequence: TGTGCCAGCAGGACCTATAATTCACCCCTCCACTTT. Residues: CASRTYNSPLHF.

This clone has just one count. The rearrangement links TRBV2 to TRBJ2-1; 7 positions agree with TRBD2. Trimming removed 7 bases from V and 3 bases from J; junction bases left unmatched: 6. Germline V gene sequence: CDR1 SNHLY, CDR2 FYNNEI. The CDR3 is 14 amino acids. CDR3: CASKGGRGYNEQFF. The CDR3 DNA reads TGTGCCAGCAAGGGCGGGAGAGGCTACAATGAGCAGTTCTTC.

This clone is a singleton in its sample. The chain has TRBV19 and TRBJ2-1; D may be TRBD1 (5 bases). There are 15 residues in the CDR3. V was clipped by 2 bases and J by 2 bases, with 10 bases between them. Germline-derived CDR1 and CDR2 are LNHDA and SQIVND (reference sequence). The CDR3, as DNA: TGTGCCAGTAGTATAAAGGGGTTTACCTACAATGAGCAGTTCTTC. It specifies CASSIKGFTYNEQFF.

This clone has a single count. V is TRBV5-4 and J is TRBJ2-5, with a possible D match to TRBD2 (5 bases). The germline gives CDR1 SGHNT, CDR2 YYREEE (reference sequence). The V gene lost 4 bases and the J gene lost 1 base, with 14 bases spanning the gap. CDR3 length: 15 amino acids. DNA of the CDR3: TGTGCCAGCAGCCCCCTGAGCGGCGCCCAAGAGACCCAGTACTTC. This sequence encodes CASSPLSGAQETQYF.

This chain uses TRBV5-4 with TRBJ2-5, with TRBD2 identical over 12 bases. The CDR3 loop spans 15 amino acids. V trimming: 3 bases; J trimming: 5 bases; junction bases outside the gene matches: 5. Germline CDR1 reads SGHNT; CDR2 reads YYREEE (reference sequence). The DNA for the CDR3 is TGTGCCAGCAGCTCTAGCGGGAGGGCCCGGGAGACCCAGTACTTC. Its protein is CASSSSGRARETQYF.

This clone was counted once. The V gene is TRBV7-9, the J gene TRBJ1-1, with 8 bases identical to TRBD1. The V gene's germline CDR1 is SEHNR and CDR2 FQNEAQ (reference sequence). The CDR3 extends over 14 amino acids. Trimming at V came to 3 bases and at J to 4 bases, leaving 4 bases not matched to a gene. The DNA for the CDR3 is TGTGCCAGCAGCTTTACAGGGGGTGGCACTGAAGCTTTCTTT. This translates into CASSFTGGGTEAFF. Full variable domain (outside the CDR3, taken from reference TRBV7-9 and TRBJ1-1): DTGVSQNPRHKITKRGQNVTFRCDPISEHNRLYWYRQTLGQGPEFLTYFQNEAQLEKSRLLSDRFSAERPKGSFSTLEIQRTEQGDSAMYLCASSFTGGGTEAFFGQGTRLTVV.

V is TRBV2 and J is TRBJ1-6; D unclear. This CDR3 contains 11 residues. V was pared by 4 bases and J by 16 bases, with 11 bases between. Germline CDR1 reads SNHLY; CDR2 reads FYNNEI. CDR3 sequence reads: CASSVILLLHF. In DNA, the CDR3 is TGTGCCAGCAGTGTAATCCTTCTACTCCACTTT.

The chain links TRBV3-1 (or the pseudogene TRBV3-2) to TRBJ2-1; maybe TRBD2 (6 bases). Germline V gene data show CDR1 as LGHDT and CDR2 as YNNKEL (reference sequence). Trimming removed 4 bases at V and 7 bases at J, with 17 bases between. The CDR3 extends over 15 amino acids. The CDR3 sequence: CASSPEPTSRNEQFF. CDR3 sequence (DNA): TGTGCCAGCAGCCCCGAGCCCACTAGCAGGAATGAGCAGTTCTTC.

This clone was counted once. The chain carries TRBV2 and TRBJ2-7, with D possibly TRBD1 on 5 matching bases. Germline V CDR1 and CDR2: SNHLY, FYNNEI. The CDR3 totals 13 residues. Trimming shortened V by 3 bases and J by 2 bases, and 8 bases separated the two germline ends. The chain's CDR3 is CASSEGRTYEQYV. The CDR3 region has the DNA TGTGCCAGCAGTGAGGGGCGGACCTACGAGCAGTACGTC.

The chain carries TRBV7-9 and TRBJ2-1; tentative D call: TRBD2 (6 bases). Deletions cut 1 base from V and 1 base from J, with 14 bases between. Germline CDR1 reads SEHNR; CDR2 reads FQNEAQ (reference sequence). This CDR3 region has 17 residues. The CDR3 region is CASSLERAGKSYNEQFF. The CDR3 region has the DNA TGTGCCAGCAGCTTAGAGCGGGCAGGGAAATCCTACAATGAGCAGTTCTTC.